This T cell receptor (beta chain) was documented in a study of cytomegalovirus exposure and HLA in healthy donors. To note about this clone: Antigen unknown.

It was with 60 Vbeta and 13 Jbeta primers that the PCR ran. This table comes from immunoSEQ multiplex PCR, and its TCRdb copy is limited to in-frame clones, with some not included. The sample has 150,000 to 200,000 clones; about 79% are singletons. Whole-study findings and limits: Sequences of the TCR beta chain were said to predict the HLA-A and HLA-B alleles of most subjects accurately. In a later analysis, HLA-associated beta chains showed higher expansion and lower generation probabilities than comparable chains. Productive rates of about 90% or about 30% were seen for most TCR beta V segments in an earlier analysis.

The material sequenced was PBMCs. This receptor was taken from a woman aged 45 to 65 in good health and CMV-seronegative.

In nucleotides, the CDR3 is TGTGCCTGGAGCGGAGGAAACAATCAGCCCCAGCATTTT. It translates to CAWSGGNNQPQHF. The chain uses TRBV30 and TRBJ1-5, with D hard to call. The CDR3 consists of 13 residues. V lost 3 bases, J lost 3 bases, and 9 bases lay in between. Germline V gives CDR1 GTSNPN, CDR2 SVGIG (reference sequence). Filled out from reference TRBV30 and TRBJ1-5, the complete variable domain reads SQTIHQWPATLVQPVGSPLSLECTVEGTSNPNLYWYRQAAGRGLQLLFYSVGIGQISSEVPQNLSASRPQDRQFILSSKKLLLSDSGFYLCAWSGGNNQPQHFGDGTRLSIL.